This T cell receptor beta chain was retrieved from a study of identical twins. Study results and caveats: Sequences that were out-of-frame, alpha and twin-shared displayed an excess of low generation probability.

TCRdb fed the 5' RACE reads into MiXCR, producing one record per CDR3 protein. The repertoire holds 200,000 to 250,000 distinct CDR3 sequences, around 7.6% seen once, with under 6% in the top ten. The CDR3 is made up of 15 amino acids. Germline assignment: CDR1 SNHLY and CDR2 FYNNEI. V shed 1 base, J shed 0 bases, and the junction held 1 base outside the gene matches. A word on this clonotype: Its matching antigen is unknown.

These data were likewise used in another study, on yellow fever vaccine responses in identical twins. That study adds: Reportedly, twins' vaccine T cell responses looked partly convergent and partly personalized.

V and J are TRBV2 and TRBJ2-3, with TRBD2 matching 7 bases. The sample taken for sequencing was CD8+ T cells sorted from blood. This receptor was identified in a woman aged 18-29 years in good health. The CDR3 is CASSEDSGSTDTQYF. DNA for the CDR3: TGTGCCAGCAGTGAAGATAGCGGGAGCACAGATACGCAGTATTTT. The complete variable domain, with remaining parts taken from reference TRBV2 and TRBJ2-3, reads EPEVTQTPSHQVTQMGQEVILRCVPISNHLYFYWYRQILGQKVEFLVSFYNNEISEKSEIFDDQFSVERPDGSNFTLKIRSTKLEDSAMYFCASSEDSGSTDTQYFGPGTRLTVL.